These 19 T cell receptor beta chains were all obtained from the same sample, sequenced in a study of blood T cell repertoires in COVID-19. Sequencing used immunoSEQ multiplex PCR; TCRdb keeps in-frame clones, though not all of them. The sample includes over 300,000 clones, 86% of them seen just once. The sequencing sample was made of peripheral blood. The receptors stem from a woman between 45 and 60 years old with acute or convalescent COVID-19.

The rearrangement links TRBV18 to TRBJ1-2, with no clear D. CDR3 length: 14 residues. V gave up 3 bases and J gave up 8 bases, with 16 bases separating them. CDR1 KGHSH and CDR2 LQKENI come from the germline V gene. The CDR3 region has the DNA TGTGCCAGCTCACCGACCCAGGTTCAAACAGGCTACACCTTC. Amino acid sequence: CASSPTQVQTGYTF.

This clone was seen a single time. This sequence joins TRBV5-1 and TRBJ2-3; TRBD2 is a possible D gene (6 bases). V was cut by 5 bases and J by 6 bases, with 10 bases left in between. This CDR3 is 12 amino acids long. CDR1 and CDR2 (germline): SGHRS, YFSETQ. CDR3 sequence reads: CASRQEGDTQYF. CDR3 nucleotides: TGCGCCAGCAGACAGGAGGGGGATACGCAGTATTTT.

The rearrangement uses TRBV2 and TRBJ2-5; TRBD1 matches at 10 bases. CDR3 length equals 14 residues. Per germline, CDR1 SNHLY and CDR2 FYNNEI. With 4 bases clipped from V and 5 bases from J, the junction kept 4 bases outside the gene matches. The CDR3 is CASSVDRGWETQYF. The CDR3 DNA sequence: TGTGCCAGCAGTGTGGACAGGGGGTGGGAGACCCAGTACTTC. The full variable domain, with the rest looked up from reference TRBV2 and TRBJ2-5, is EPEVTQTPSHQVTQMGQEVILRCVPISNHLYFYWYRQILGQKVEFLVSFYNNEISEKSEIFDDQFSVERPDGSNFTLKIRSTKLEDSAMYFCASSVDRGWETQYFGPGTRLLVL.

This clone showed up just a few times. The J gene is TRBJ1-1, the V gene TRBV6-5; D is perhaps TRBD1 (6 bases). This CDR3 region has 15 residues. Germline V gene lookup returns CDR1 MNHEY and CDR2 SVGAGI. The V gene lost 0 bases and the J gene lost 0 bases, with 8 bases spanning the gap. For the CDR3, the DNA is TGTGCCAGCAGTTACTCGACAGGAATGAACACTGAAGCTTTCTTT. Amino acids: CASSYSTGMNTEAFF.

V gene TRBV11-2 combines with J gene TRBJ1-6; 9 bases line up with TRBD1. The germline CDR1 and CDR2 sequences are SGHAT and FQNNGV. The CDR3 runs to 17 residues. V trimming: 2 bases; J trimming: 9 bases; junction bases outside the gene matches: 11. CDR3 sequence reads: CASSLHPQGAVSSPLHF. CDR3 nucleotide sequence: TGTGCCAGCAGCTTACACCCACAGGGGGCCGTGAGTTCACCCCTCCACTTT. The whole variable domain, filled in from reference TRBV11-2 and TRBJ1-6, reads EAGVAQSPRYKIIEKRQSVAFWCNPISGHATLYWYQQILGQGPKLLIQFQNNGVVDDSQLPKDRFSAERLKGVDSTLKIQPAKLEDSAVYLCASSLHPQGAVSSPLHFGNGTRLTVT.

J is TRBJ2-5 and V is TRBV11-2; 11 nucleotides align to TRBD2. The CDR3 is 17 amino acids. V was clipped by 1 base and J by 2 bases; unmatched bases: 6. Germline loops: CDR1 SGHAT, CDR2 FQNNGV. CDR3 nucleotides: TGTGCCAGCAGCTTAGTAGGGGCTAGCGGGGGGCAAGAGACCCAGTACTTC. Translated: CASSLVGASGGQETQYF. Full variable domain (outside the CDR3, taken from reference TRBV11-2 and TRBJ2-5): EAGVAQSPRYKIIEKRQSVAFWCNPISGHATLYWYQQILGQGPKLLIQFQNNGVVDDSQLPKDRFSAERLKGVDSTLKIQPAKLEDSAVYLCASSLVGASGGQETQYFGPGTRLLVL.

The chain carries TRBV5-1 and TRBJ2-7; D ambiguous. The germline V gene has CDR1 SGHRS and CDR2 YFSETQ. The CDR3 has 14 amino acids. V lost 0 bases to trimming and J lost 3 bases, with 10 bases between them. The CDR3 DNA reads as TGCGCCAGCAGCTTGGCCAGTCAAAACTACGAGCAGTACTTC. This sequence encodes CASSLASQNYEQYF.

The chain couples TRBV21-1 to TRBJ2-7; the table's D call of TRBD1 was not tested on the DNA. TRBV21-1 has pseudogene status. The length of the CDR3 is 16 residues. CDR3 nucleotide sequence: TGTGCCAGCAGCAAAAAGTTTGTGACAGGGGGCTACGAGCAGTACTTC. Residues: CASSKKFVTGGYEQYF.

The genes are TRBV29-1 and TRBJ2-6; TRBD2 is a possible D gene (5 bases). CDR1 and CDR2 (germline): SQVTM, ANQGSEA. Trimming stripped 5 bases from V and 9 bases from J, with 23 bases between. This CDR3 is built from 16 residues. CDR3 region: CSVLEPRDWVGNVLTF. In nucleotides, the CDR3 is TGCAGCGTTTTGGAACCCCGGGATTGGGTTGGCAACGTCCTGACTTTC.

This clone was detected only once. This chain uses TRBV7-2 with TRBJ1-2, with a tentative D call TRBD1 (5 bases). Trimming took 3 bases from V and 4 from J, leaving 15 bases between them. Germline V gene data show CDR1 as SGHTA and CDR2 as FQGNSA. The CDR3 runs 15 residues. DNA for the CDR3: TGTGCCAGCAGCTTTACCAACAAGGGGTCCTATGGCTACACCTTC. It specifies CASSFTNKGSYGYTF.

V and J are TRBV28 and TRBJ1-2; 8 bases fit TRBD1. The CDR3 runs 14 residues. Germline CDR1 reads MDHEN; CDR2 reads SYDVKM. After removal of 6 bases from V and 4 bases from J, the junction contained 7 bases not matched to a gene. CDR3 nucleotide sequence: TGTGCCAGCAGCCTTCCTGGACAGGGCTATGGCTACACCTTC. This sequence encodes CASSLPGQGYGYTF.

The chain couples TRBV9 to TRBJ2-3, with a tentative D call TRBD2 (5 bases). Germline-derived CDR1 and CDR2 are SGDLS and YYNGEE. This CDR3 is built from 16 residues. The V and J ends lost 2 bases and 0 bases respectively, with 13 bases between them. The CDR3 is CASSVLAGASTDTQYF. The DNA of the CDR3 is TGTGCCAGCAGCGTTCTGGCGGGCGCTAGCACAGATACGCAGTATTTT. Full variable domain (remainder filled in from reference TRBV9 and TRBJ2-3): DSGVTQTPKHLITATGQRVTLRCSPRSGDLSVYWYQQSLDQGLQFLIQYYNGEERAKGNILERFSAQQFPDLHSELNLSSLELGDSALYFCASSVLAGASTDTQYFGPGTRLTVL.

The chain joins TRBV6-6 to TRBJ2-7, with a tentative D call TRBD2 (6 bases). The CDR3 consists of 14 residues. Trimming shortened V by 10 bases and J by 0 bases, and 16 bases separated the two germline ends. CDR1 is MNHNY, CDR2 SVGAGI, per germline (reference sequence). DNA for the CDR3: TGTGCCACCGGTTACGGCGGGACCTCCTACGAGCAGTACTTC. Amino acids: CATGYGGTSYEQYF.

The chain employs TRBV24-1 and TRBJ2-7; perhaps TRBD1 as D (5 bases). Between the trimmed V and J ends, which lost 5 bases and 1 base, there was a span of 14 bases. The CDR3 runs to 15 residues. Germline loops: CDR1 KGHDR, CDR2 SFDVKD. The CDR3 nucleotides read TGTGCCACCAGTGCCCCATCAGGGTTATCCTACGAGCAGTACTTC. It specifies CATSAPSGLSYEQYF.

This clone has a single count. The chain joins TRBV2 to TRBJ2-3; D not resolved. V lost 7 bases, J lost 1 base, and 9 bases lay in between. From germline, CDR1 is SNHLY and CDR2 FYNNEI. The CDR3 contains 13 residues. The CDR3 bases are TGTGCCAGCACTTATCCGGGCACAGATACGCAGTATTTT. Amino acids: CASTYPGTDTQYF.

The genes are TRBV6-6 and TRBJ1-2, with a tentative D call TRBD1 (5 bases). CDR3 size: 15 residues. CDR1 MNHNY and CDR2 SVGAGI come from the germline V gene (reference sequence). V was pared by 2 bases and J by 5 bases, with 15 bases between. The CDR3 is CASSYLSARQYGYTF. The CDR3 region has the DNA TGTGCCAGCAGTTACCTTTCGGCCAGACAGTATGGCTACACCTTC.

The rearrangement joins TRBV6-5 to TRBJ1-2; 7 bases line up with TRBD1. The CDR3 spans 14 residues. Germline loops: CDR1 MNHEY, CDR2 SVGAGI. The V segment lost 6 bases and the J segment 4 bases; nucleotides outside the gene matches: 8. The CDR3 nucleotides are TGTGCCAGCAGGTCGGGACAGAGGACCTATGGCTACACCTTC. This sequence encodes CASRSGQRTYGYTF.

The sample holds one count of this clone. The V gene is TRBV6-5, the J gene TRBJ1-1, with D unresolved. Looked up from germline, CDR1 is MNHEY and CDR2 is SVGAGI. The ends were cut back, 0 bases at V and 5 bases at J, with 10 bases in the middle. The CDR3 contains 14 residues. The CDR3 protein is CASSYSRRDTEAFF. The CDR3 nucleotides read TGTGCCAGCAGTTACTCTAGGAGGGATACTGAAGCTTTCTTT.

This clone was seen only once. This sequence joins TRBV5-1 and TRBJ2-7, with 11 bases lining up with TRBD2. The J segment lost 3 bases and the V segment lost 0 bases, leaving 2 bases of the junction unmatched. The CDR3 length is 15 residues. Germline V CDR1 and CDR2: SGHRS, YFSETQ. CDR3 sequence: CASSLGLAGNYEQYF. In DNA, the CDR3 is TGCGCCAGCAGCTTGGGACTAGCGGGAAACTACGAGCAGTACTTC.